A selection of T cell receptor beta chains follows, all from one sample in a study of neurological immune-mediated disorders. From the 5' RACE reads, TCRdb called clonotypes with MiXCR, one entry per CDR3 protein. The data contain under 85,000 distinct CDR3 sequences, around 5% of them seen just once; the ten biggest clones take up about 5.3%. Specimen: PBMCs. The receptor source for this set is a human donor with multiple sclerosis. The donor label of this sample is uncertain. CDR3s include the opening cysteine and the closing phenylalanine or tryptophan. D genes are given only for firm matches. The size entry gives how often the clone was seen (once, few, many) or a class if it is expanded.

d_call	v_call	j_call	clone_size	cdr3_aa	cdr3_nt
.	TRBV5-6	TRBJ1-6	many	CASSLGTAYNSPLHF	TGTGCCAGCAGCTTGGGGACAGCCTATAATTCACCCCTCCACTTT
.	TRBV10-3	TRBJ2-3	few	CAISGSLGKGPSTDTQYF	TGTGCCATCAGTGGATCCCTCGGTAAGGGCCCGAGCACAGATACGCAGTATTTT
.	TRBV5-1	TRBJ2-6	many	CASSLAPSQAFGSSGANVLTF	TGCGCCAGCAGCTTGGCACCCTCTCAGGCTTTTGGAAGCTCTGGGGCCAACGTCCTGACTTTC
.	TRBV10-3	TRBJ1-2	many	CAISDGNSHYGYTF	TGTGCCATCAGTGACGGGAACAGTCACTATGGCTACACCTTC
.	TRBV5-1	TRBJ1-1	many	CASSLGGSLRGTEAFF	TGCGCCAGCAGCTTGGGAGGTTCCCTACGGGGCACTGAAGCTTTCTTT
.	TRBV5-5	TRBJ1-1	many	CASSLTSGGSVQAFF	TGTGCCAGCAGCTTGACGTCCGGGGGGTCCGTTCAGGCTTTCTTT
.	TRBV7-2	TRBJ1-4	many	CASSSTSGANEKLFF	TGTGCCAGCAGCTCGACCTCAGGGGCCAATGAAAAACTGTTTTTT
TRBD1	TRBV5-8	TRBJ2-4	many	CASSQHRGLSRIQYF	TGTGCCAGCAGCCAACACAGGGGGCTCAGTCGCATTCAGTACTTC
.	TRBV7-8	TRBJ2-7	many	CASSSDSEYRYEQYF	TGTGCCAGCAGTTCGGACAGTGAATATCGCTACGAGCAGTACTTC
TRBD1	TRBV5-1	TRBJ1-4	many	CASSSGQGAGEKLFF	TGCGCCAGCAGCTCGGGACAGGGGGCGGGAGAAAAACTGTTTTTT
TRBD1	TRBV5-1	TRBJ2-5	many	CASSFTGQGGAQYF	TGCGCCAGCAGCTTTACGGGACAGGGTGGTGCCCAGTACTTC
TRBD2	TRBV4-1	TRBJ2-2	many	CASSQRLAGALNTGELFF	TGCGCCAGCAGCCAAAGGCTAGCGGGGGCCTTGAACACCGGGGAGCTGTTTTTT
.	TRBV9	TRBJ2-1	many	CASSVGAPPYNEQFF	TGTGCCAGCAGCGTAGGGGCGCCCCCCTACAATGAGCAGTTCTTC
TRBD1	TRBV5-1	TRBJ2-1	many	CASSWGTEGNEQFF	TGCGCCAGCAGCTGGGGGACAGAAGGCAATGAGCAGTTCTTC
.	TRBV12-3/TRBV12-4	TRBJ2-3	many	CASSKTDTQYF	TGTGCCAGCAGCAAGACAGATACGCAGTATTTT
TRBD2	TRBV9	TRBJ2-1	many	CASSVDGTSGGAQNFYNEQFF	TGTGCCAGCAGCGTAGACGGGACTAGCGGGGGGGCCCAAAATTTTTACAATGAGCAGTTCTTC
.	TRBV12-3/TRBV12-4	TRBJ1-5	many	CASSSDSFNQPQHF	TGTGCCAGCAGTTCGGACAGCTTCAATCAGCCCCAGCATTTT
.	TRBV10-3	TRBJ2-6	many	CAISSPGINRSGANVLTF	TGTGCCATCAGTTCCCCCGGGATTAACCGCTCTGGGGCCAACGTCCTGACTTTC
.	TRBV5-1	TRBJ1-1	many	CASSLGTAQNTEAFF	TGCGCCAGCAGCTTGGGGACAGCCCAGAACACTGAAGCTTTCTTT
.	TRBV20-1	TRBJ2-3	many	CSARGPAGRSDTQYF	TGCAGTGCTAGAGGACCAGCGGGTCGGTCAGATACGCAGTATTTT
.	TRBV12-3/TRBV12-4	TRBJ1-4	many	CTSSPWGVEGGEKLFF	TGTACCAGCAGCCCCTGGGGGGTCGAGGGTGGGGAAAAACTGTTTTTT
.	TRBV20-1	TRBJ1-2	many	CSAQPEDPRDGTLAYGYTF	TGCAGTGCTCAGCCGGAAGACCCCCGGGACGGAACCCTCGCTTATGGCTACACCTTC
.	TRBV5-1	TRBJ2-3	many	CASSLGGLRDTQYF	TGCGCCAGCAGCTTGGGGGGGCTCAGAGATACGCAGTATTTT
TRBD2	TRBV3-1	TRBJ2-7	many	CASSQAGTSGGYEQYF	TGTGCCAGCAGCCAAGCCGGGACTAGCGGAGGTTACGAGCAGTACTTC
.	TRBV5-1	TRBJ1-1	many	CASSTFSGSTEAFF	TGCGCCAGCTCCACTTTTTCAGGGAGCACTGAAGCTTTCTTT
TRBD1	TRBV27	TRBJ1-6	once	CASTRKTGASSSYNSPLHF	TGTGCCAGCACCCGCAAGACAGGGGCGTCGAGCTCCTATAATTCACCCCTCCACTTT
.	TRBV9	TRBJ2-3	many	CASSVGMSTDTQYF	TGTGCCAGCAGCGTAGGAATGTCCACAGATACGCAGTATTTT